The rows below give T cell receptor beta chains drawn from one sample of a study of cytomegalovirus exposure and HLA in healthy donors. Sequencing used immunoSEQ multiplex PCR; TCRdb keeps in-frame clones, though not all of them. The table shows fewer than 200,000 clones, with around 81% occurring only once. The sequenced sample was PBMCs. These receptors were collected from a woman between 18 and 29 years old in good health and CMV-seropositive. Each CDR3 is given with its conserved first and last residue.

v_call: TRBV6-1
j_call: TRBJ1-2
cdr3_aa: CASSPTGLAGYGYTF

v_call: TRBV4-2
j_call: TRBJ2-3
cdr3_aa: CASSQGTSGGTSTDTQYF

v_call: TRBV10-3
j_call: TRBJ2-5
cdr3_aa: CAISVVDQETQYF

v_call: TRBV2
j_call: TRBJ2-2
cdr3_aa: CASRPQTGGTGELFF

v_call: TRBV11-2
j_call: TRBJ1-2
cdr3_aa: CASSGQFYDYTF

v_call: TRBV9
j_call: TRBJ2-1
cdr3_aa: CASSVGWQGWNEQFF

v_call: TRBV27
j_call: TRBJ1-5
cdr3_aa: CASSLSVGSGQPQHF

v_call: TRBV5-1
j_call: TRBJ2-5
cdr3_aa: CASSIAPGEETQYF

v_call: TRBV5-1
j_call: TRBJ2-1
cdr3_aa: CASSLGPRQGAVEQFF

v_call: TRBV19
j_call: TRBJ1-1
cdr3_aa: CASSFRGSISEAFF

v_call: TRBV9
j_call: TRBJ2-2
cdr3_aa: CASSVSLAGAPGTGELFF

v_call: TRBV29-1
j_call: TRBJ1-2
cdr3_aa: CSVEFFRRGYGYTF

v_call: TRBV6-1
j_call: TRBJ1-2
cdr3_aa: CASRGQLSYGYTF

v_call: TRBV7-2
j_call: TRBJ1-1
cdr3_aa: CASLGSGLNTEAFF

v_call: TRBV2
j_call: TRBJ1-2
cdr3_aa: CASSEVPGSYGYTF

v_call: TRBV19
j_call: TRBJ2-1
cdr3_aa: CASTKKWTSGGRSYNEQFF

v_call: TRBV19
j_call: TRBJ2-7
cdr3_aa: CASSVGGGGYEQYF

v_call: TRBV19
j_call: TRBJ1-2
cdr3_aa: CASSSPGDYGYTF

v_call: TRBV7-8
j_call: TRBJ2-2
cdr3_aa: CASSPPRTGAGELFF

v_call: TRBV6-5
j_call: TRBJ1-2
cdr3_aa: CASRPPGNYGYTF

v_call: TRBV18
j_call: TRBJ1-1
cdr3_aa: CASSRTHRSLPTGGTEAFF

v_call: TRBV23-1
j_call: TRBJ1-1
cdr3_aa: CASSQSSGQGTENTEAFF

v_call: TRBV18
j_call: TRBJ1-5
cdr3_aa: CASSASRGAYQPQHF

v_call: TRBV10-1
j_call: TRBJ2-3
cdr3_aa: CASSVDSGTDTQYF

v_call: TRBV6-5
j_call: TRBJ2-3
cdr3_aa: CASSYSRLTRTDTQYF

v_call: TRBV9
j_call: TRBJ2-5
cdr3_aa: CASSVPRWLPEETQYF

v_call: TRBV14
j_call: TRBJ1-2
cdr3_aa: CASSQRRTELGYTF

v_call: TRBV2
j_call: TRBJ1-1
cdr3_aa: CASNLDTNTEAFF

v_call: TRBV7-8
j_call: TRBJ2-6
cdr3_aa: CASSLYTPGQGTGANVLTF

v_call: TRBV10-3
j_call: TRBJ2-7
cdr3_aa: CAIRGTGGEFNEQYF

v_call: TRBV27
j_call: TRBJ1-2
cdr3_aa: CASSTQSRATFYGYTF

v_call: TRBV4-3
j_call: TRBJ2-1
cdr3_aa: CASTQGTSGDRYNEQFF

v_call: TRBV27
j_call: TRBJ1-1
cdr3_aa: CASSPRQGAAFF

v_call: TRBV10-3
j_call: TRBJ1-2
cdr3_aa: CAISTGTGSFGYTF

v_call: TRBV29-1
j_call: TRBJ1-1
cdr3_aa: CSVTLSGGNTEAFF

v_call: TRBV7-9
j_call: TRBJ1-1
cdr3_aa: CASSFQVNTEAFF

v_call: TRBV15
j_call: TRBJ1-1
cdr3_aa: CATSRLQGGNTEAFF

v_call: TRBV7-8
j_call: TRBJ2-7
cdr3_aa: CASSSRTGGTGEQYF

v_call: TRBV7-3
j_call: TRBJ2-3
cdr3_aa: CASRPRGGADTQYF

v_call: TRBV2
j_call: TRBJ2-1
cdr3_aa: CASTLGDYRYNEQFF

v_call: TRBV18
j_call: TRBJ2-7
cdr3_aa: CASSPQAGDFGTSDYEQYF

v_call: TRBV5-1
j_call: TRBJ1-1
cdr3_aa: CASSVQGWADEAFF

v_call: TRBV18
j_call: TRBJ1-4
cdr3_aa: CASSPRGSNEKLFF

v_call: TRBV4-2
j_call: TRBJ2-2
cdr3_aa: CASSQERGHRGYTGELFF

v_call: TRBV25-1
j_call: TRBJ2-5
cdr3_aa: CASGGTGRGETQYF

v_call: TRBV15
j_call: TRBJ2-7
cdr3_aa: CATSRGVAGGSYEQYF

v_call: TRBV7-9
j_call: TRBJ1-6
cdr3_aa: CASGHLRGSLSPLHF

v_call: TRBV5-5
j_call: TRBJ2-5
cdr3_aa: CASSLEGAFGETQYF

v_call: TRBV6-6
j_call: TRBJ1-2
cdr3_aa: CASRLQNRGGYTF

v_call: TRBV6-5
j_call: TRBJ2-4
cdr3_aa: CASRGGQGSKNIQYF

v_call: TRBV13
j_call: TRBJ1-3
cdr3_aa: CASSFPDRALSGNTIYF

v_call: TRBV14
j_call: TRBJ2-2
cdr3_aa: CASSWTSGGAFGTGELFF